This TCR beta chain was captured in a study of neurological immune-mediated disorders. TCRdb independently ran MiXCR on the 5' RACE reads; one entry per CDR3 protein. The repertoire has roughly 120,000 distinct CDR3 sequences, roughly 3.2% of them found once; the top ten carry 1.3%. This clonotype was detected ten times or more. Its antigen is still unknown. Study results and caveats: Phylogenetically, 18 of 34 multiple sclerosis patients' repertoires fell into one related-CDR3 cluster, a possible signature.

Trimming pared 2 bases from V and 2 bases from J, leaving 6 bases between. The length of the CDR3 is 13 residues. Germline CDR1 reads SSHAT; CDR2 reads FNYEAQ (reference sequence). Sequenced sample: PBMCs. The chain combines TRBV7-7 with TRBJ1-1; unclear D gene. The origin of this receptor is a woman in her thirties with multiple sclerosis. The CDR3 DNA reads as TGTGCCAGCAGCTTAAGCATAAACACTGAAGCTTTCTTT. It codes for CASSLSINTEAFF.